This T cell receptor (beta chain) was observed in a study of blood T cells in healthy people across ages. Study-wide results and caveats: Older individuals had lower TCR beta diversity per million T cells (the decline was roughly linear). Strong correlation was found linking TCR beta diversity to naive T cell percentage.

This clonotype was counted a few times. Its target is unknown. Total RNA amounts of at least 6 micrograms were extracted per sample. A second PCR, run for roughly 7 to 11 cycles, used a sample-barcoded 5' primer plus a J-beta primer mix. The template-switch adaptor, which had 12 random nucleotides, put a tag on each cDNA molecule. MiXCR, applied by TCRdb to the 5' RACE reads, yields one record per CDR3 protein. The table shows some 1.5 million distinct CDR3 sequences, with 35% to 45% occurring only once. V lost 4 bases and J 0 bases, leaving 10 bases between the germline ends. The germline V gene encodes CDR1 LNHNV and CDR2 YYDKDF (reference sequence). The CDR3 contains 15 residues.

The sample comprised blood. This chain links TRBV15 with TRBJ2-1; D gene uncertain. The TCR originated in a woman between 18 and 29 years old in good health. CDR3 protein: CATSTYSSSYNEQFF. DNA of the CDR3: TGTGCCACCAGCACCTACAGTAGCTCCTACAATGAGCAGTTCTTC.